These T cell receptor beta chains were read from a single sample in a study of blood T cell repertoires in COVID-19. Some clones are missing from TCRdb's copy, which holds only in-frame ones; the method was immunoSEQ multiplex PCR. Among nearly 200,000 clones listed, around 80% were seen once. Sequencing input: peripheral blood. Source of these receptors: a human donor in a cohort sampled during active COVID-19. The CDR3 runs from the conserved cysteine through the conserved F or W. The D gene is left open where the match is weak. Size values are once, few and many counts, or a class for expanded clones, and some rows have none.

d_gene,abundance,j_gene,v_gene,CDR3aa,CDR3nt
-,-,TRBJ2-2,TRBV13,CASSFGGRNTGELFF,TGTGCCAGCAGCTTCGGGGGGCGGAACACCGGGGAGCTGTTTTTT
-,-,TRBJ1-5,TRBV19,CASTPSGGLRGQPQHF,TGTGCCAGTACCCCAAGTGGGGGCCTAAGGGGGCAGCCCCAGCATTTT
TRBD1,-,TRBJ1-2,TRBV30,CAWSRGQVHPSYGYTF,TGTGCCTGGAGTAGAGGACAGGTGCACCCTTCCTATGGCTACACCTTC
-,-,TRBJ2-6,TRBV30,CACLISSGANVLTF,TGTGCCTGCCTAATAAGCTCTGGGGCCAACGTCCTGACTTTC
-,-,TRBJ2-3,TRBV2,CASSEVGAGTDTQYF,TGTGCCAGCAGTGAAGTAGGGGCCGGGACAGATACGCAGTATTTT
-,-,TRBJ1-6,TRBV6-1,CASSDQGLGLHF,TGTGCCAGCAGTGACCAGGGTCTGGGCCTCCACTTT
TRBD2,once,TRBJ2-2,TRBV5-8,CASSLSGRANGELFF,TGTGCCAGCAGCTTGTCCGGGAGGGCCAACGGGGAGCTGTTTTTT
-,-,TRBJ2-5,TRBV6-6,CASTEQGPRVRETQYF,TGTGCCAGCACCGAACAGGGACCCAGGGTACGGGAGACCCAGTACTTC
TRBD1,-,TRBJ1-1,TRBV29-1,CSVPGQGNTEAFF,TGCAGCGTTCCGGGACAGGGTAACACTGAAGCTTTCTTT
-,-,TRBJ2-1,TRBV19,CASGPDQNSYNEQFF,TGTGCCAGTGGCCCCGATCAGAACTCCTACAATGAGCAGTTCTTC
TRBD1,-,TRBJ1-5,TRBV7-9,CASSRGTDSNQPQHF,TGTGCCAGCAGCAGAGGGACAGATAGCAATCAGCCCCAGCATTTT
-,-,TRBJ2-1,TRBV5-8,CASSPGLGARVYNEQFF,TGTGCCAGCAGCCCGGGGTTGGGGGCGCGGGTTTACAATGAGCAGTTCTTC
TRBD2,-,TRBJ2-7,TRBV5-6,CASSWTSGSGYEQYF,TGTGCCAGCAGCTGGACTAGCGGGAGCGGCTACGAGCAGTACTTC
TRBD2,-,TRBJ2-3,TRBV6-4,CASSEYSGGATDTQYF,TGTGCCAGCAGTGAGTACAGCGGGGGAGCTACAGATACGCAGTATTTT
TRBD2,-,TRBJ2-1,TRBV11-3,CASSLGLAGGNEQFF,TGTGCCAGCAGCCTTGGACTAGCGGGAGGTAATGAGCAGTTCTTC
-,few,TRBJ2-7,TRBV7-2,CASSSTGSSYEQYF,TGTGCCAGCAGCTCTACCGGGAGCTCCTACGAGCAGTACTTC
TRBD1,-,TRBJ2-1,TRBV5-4,CASSGGQGAGNEQFF,TGTGCCAGCAGCGGCGGACAGGGGGCTGGAAATGAGCAGTTCTTC
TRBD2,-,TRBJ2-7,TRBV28,CASSFAGGDEQYF,TGTGCCAGCAGTTTCGCGGGAGGGGACGAGCAGTACTTC
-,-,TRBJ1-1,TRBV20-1,CTTIMNTEAFF,TGCACCACTATCATGAACACTGAAGCTTTCTTT
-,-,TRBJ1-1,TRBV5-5,CASSRRVSTEAFF,TGTGCCAGCAGCAGGAGGGTAAGCACTGAAGCTTTCTTT
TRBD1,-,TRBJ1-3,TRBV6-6,CASSYYDRVGYTIYF,TGTGCCAGCAGTTACTATGACAGGGTCGGGTACACCATATATTTT
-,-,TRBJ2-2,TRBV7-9,CASRLWTNTGELFF,TGTGCCAGCCGCTTATGGACAAACACCGGGGAGCTGTTTTTT
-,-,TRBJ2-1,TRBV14,CASSQAGGAGGYNEQFF,TGTGCCAGCAGCCAAGCCGGCGGGGCAGGGGGCTACAATGAGCAGTTCTTC
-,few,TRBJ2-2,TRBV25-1,CASSDPGTPTGELFF,TGTGCCAGCAGTGACCCCGGGACACCTACCGGGGAGCTGTTTTTT
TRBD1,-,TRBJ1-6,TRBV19,CASSIRPDRNGSPLHF,TGTGCCAGTAGTATTCGCCCGGACAGGAATGGATCACCCCTCCACTTT
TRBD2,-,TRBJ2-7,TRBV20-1,CSASSATSPNRPTYEQYF,TGCAGTGCTAGTTCGGCGACTAGCCCAAATCGACCCACCTACGAGCAGTACTTC
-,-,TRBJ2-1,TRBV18,CASSLLSEFSYNEQFF,TGTGCCAGCTCGCTCCTTAGCGAGTTCTCCTACAATGAGCAGTTCTTC
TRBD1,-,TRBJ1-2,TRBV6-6,CASSRTPGQGFYGYTF,TGTGCCAGCAGTCGAACCCCGGGACAGGGCTTCTATGGCTACACCTTC
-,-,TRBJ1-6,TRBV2,CASSAGLGNSPLHF,TGTGCCAGCAGTGCAGGGTTGGGTAATTCACCCCTCCACTTT
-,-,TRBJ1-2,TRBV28,CASSEGGPYGYTF,TGTGCCAGCAGCGAGGGGGGGCCCTATGGCTACACCTTC
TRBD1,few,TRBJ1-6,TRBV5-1,CASSPSQGLESPLHF,TGCGCCAGCAGCCCATCACAGGGGTTAGAATCACCCCTCCACTTT
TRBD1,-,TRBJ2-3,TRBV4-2,CASSLRDRGVTDTQYF,TGTGCCAGCAGCCTAAGGGACAGGGGAGTCACAGATACGCAGTATTTT
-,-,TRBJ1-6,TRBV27,CASSLQEQVNSPLHF,TGTGCCAGCAGTTTACAGGAACAGGTCAATTCACCCCTCCACTTT
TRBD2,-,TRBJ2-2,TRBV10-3,CAISVSGGARGTGELFF,TGTGCCATCAGTGTTAGCGGGGGAGCCCGAGGCACCGGGGAGCTGTTTTTT
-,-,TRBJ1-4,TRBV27,CASSALVQGSGKLFF,TGTGCCAGCAGTGCCCTAGTGCAGGGTTCTGGAAAACTGTTTTTT
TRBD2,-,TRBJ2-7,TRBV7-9,CASSSITLADQGRYEQYF,TGTGCCAGCAGCTCTATAACACTAGCGGACCAAGGCAGGTACGAGCAGTACTTC
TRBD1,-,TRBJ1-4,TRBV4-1,CASSLISGGTGAFEEKLFF,TGCGCCAGCAGCCTGATTTCGGGGGGGACAGGGGCTTTTGAAGAAAAACTGTTTTTT
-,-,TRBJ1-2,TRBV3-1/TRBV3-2,CASSQLRSYGYTF,TGTGCCAGCAGCCAACTCCGTTCCTATGGCTACACCTTC
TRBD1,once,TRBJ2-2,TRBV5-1,CASSLGLTGTNTGELFF,TGCGCCAGCAGCTTGGGTCTGACAGGGACGAACACCGGGGAGCTGTTTTTT
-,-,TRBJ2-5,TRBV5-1,CASSARARETQYF,TGCGCCAGCAGCGCCAGGGCGCGAGAGACCCAGTACTTC
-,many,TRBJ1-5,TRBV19,CASSIPRGARNQPQHF,TGTGCCAGTAGTATCCCGCGGGGGGCGCGCAATCAGCCCCAGCATTTT
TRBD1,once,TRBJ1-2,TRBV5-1,CASSSGQLNYGYTF,TGCGCCAGCAGCTCGGGACAGCTTAACTATGGCTACACCTTC
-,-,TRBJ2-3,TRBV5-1,CASSFSGLGDTQYF,TGCGCCAGCAGCTTTTCGGGGTTGGGAGATACGCAGTATTTT
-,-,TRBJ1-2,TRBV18,CASSGSHYYGYTF,TGTGCCAGCAGCGGGTCCCACTACTATGGCTACACCTTC
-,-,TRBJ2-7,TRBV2,CASSEAREQYF,TGTGCCAGCAGTGAAGCGCGCGAGCAGTACTTC
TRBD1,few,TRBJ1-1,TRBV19,CASSPGTGETEAFF,TGTGCCAGTAGCCCCGGGACAGGGGAAACTGAAGCTTTCTTT
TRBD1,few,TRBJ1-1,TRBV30,CAWSTTGATEAFF,TGTGCCTGGAGTACGACAGGGGCCACTGAAGCTTTCTTT
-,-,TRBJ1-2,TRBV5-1,CASSLWKEGYGYTF,TGCGCCAGCAGCTTGTGGAAGGAGGGCTACGGCTACACCTTC
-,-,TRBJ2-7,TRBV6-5,CASSYDRIPYEQYF,TGTGCCAGCAGTTACGACAGAATCCCCTACGAGCAGTACTTC
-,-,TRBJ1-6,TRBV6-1,CASSELRALHF,TGTGCCAGCAGTGAGCTGAGAGCCCTCCACTTT
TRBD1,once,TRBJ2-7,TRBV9,CASTGTGGEQYF,TGTGCCAGCACCGGGACAGGGGGCGAGCAGTACTTC
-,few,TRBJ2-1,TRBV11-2,CASSAGSSYNEQFF,TGTGCCAGCAGCGCCGGTAGCTCCTACAATGAGCAGTTCTTC
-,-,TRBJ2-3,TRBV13,CASSSRADTQYF,TGTGCCAGCAGCTCCCGAGCAGATACGCAGTATTTT
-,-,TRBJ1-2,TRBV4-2,CASSQDPSHYGYTF,TGTGCCAGCAGCCAAGACCCTTCCCACTATGGCTACACCTTC
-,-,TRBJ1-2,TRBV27,CASTSGSLGYTF,TGTGCCAGCACCTCCGGTTCTCTCGGCTACACCTTC
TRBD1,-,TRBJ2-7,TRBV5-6,CASSYRGLVNEQYF,TGTGCCAGCAGCTACAGGGGGCTAGTAAATGAGCAGTACTTC
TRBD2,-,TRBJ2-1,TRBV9,CASSVGGTFSYNEQFF,TGTGCCAGCAGCGTCGGGGGGACGTTCTCCTACAATGAGCAGTTCTTC
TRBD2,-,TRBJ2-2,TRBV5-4,CASSLWTSGRLGGELFF,TGTGCCAGCAGCTTGTGGACTAGCGGGAGGCTCGGCGGGGAGCTGTTTTTT
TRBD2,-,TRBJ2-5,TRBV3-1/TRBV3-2,CASSRGLAGGETQYF,TGTGCCAGCAGCCGGGGACTAGCGGGGGGTGAGACCCAGTACTTC
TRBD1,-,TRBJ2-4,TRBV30,CAADRGRGNIQYF,TGTGCCGCAGACAGGGGGCGCGGAAACATTCAGTACTTC